This T cell receptor beta chain is drawn from a study of CD8 T cells in Susac syndrome. Points from the study as a whole: A relatively small number of individuals underwent TCR sequencing and HLA analysis.

TEMRA cells were FACS-enriched, with CD8+ and CD4+ T cells isolated negatively. The RNA, roughly 0.5 to 1 ug, was put through reverse transcription using random hexamers. TCRdb reprocessed the immunoSEQ multiplex PCR reads via MiXCR and lists one record per CDR3 protein. This table holds hundreds of thousands of distinct CDR3 sequences, 89% found once. As to this clonotype: The antigen is not known.

V trimming: 3 bases; J trimming: 5 bases; junction bases outside the gene matches: 4. This CDR3 comprises 15 residues. Germline lookup yields CDR1 SGHDT and CDR2 YYEEEE. The source is a human donor with multiple sclerosis. The chain combines TRBV5-6 with TRBJ2-1; 11 bases align to TRBD2. Material: CD8+ T cells from PBMCs. The CDR3 loop reads CASSSGLAAHNEQFF. In DNA, the CDR3 is TGTGCCAGCAGCTCGGGACTAGCGGCTCACAATGAGCAGTTCTTC.